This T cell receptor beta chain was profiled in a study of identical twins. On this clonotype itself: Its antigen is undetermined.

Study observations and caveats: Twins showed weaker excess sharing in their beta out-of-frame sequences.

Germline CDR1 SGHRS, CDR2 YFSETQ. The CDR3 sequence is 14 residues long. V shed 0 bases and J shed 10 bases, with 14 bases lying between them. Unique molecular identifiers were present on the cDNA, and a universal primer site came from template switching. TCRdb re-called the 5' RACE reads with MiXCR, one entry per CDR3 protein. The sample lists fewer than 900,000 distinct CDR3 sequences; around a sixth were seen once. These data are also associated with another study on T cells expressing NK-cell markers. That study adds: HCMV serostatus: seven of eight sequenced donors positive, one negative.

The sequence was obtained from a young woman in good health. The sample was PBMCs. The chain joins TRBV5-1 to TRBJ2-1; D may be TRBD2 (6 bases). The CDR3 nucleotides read TGCGCCAGCAGCTTGGCCGCGGGGAAGGACGAGCAGTTCTTC. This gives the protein CASSLAAGKDEQFF.